The rows below give T cell receptor beta chains drawn from one sample of a study of cytomegalovirus exposure and HLA in healthy donors. Assay: immunoSEQ multiplex PCR; the TCRdb copy retains only in-frame clones and omits some. The repertoire holds some 190,000 clones, with 85% as singletons. Sequenced input: PBMCs. These receptors originate from a boy aged 2 to 10 in good health and CMV-seronegative. Each CDR3 is given with its conserved first and last residue. D genes are given only for firm matches. Size is omitted from some rows. Given values are once, few, many or a class for expanded clones.

V gene	D gene	J gene	clone size	CDR3 DNA	CDR3 protein
TRBV7-9	TRBD1	TRBJ1-5	-	TGTGCCAGCAGTCAGGGGGGTCGGCAGCCCCAGCATTTT	CASSQGGRQPQHF
TRBV9	TRBD2	TRBJ2-5	-	TGTGCCAGCAGCGTAGATCCTAGCGGGGGAAGCGGGGAGGCCCAGTACTTC	CASSVDPSGGSGEAQYF
TRBV19	TRBD2	TRBJ2-1	-	TGTGCCAGTACGCTTCTAGCGGGGGGCAGAGGTGAGCAGTTCTTC	CASTLLAGGRGEQFF
TRBV7-9	-	TRBJ2-5	-	TGTGCCAGCAGCGAAACGGGGAATAGCGGAGAGACCCAGTACTTC	CASSETGNSGETQYF
TRBV6-1	TRBD2	TRBJ2-7	-	TGTGCCAGCAGTGCCCTTAGCGGGAGCCCCTACGAGCAGTACTTC	CASSALSGSPYEQYF
TRBV21-1	-	TRBJ1-1	-	TGTGCCAGCAGCAAACTTTTCTCCGTTAACCTACAGGGCCTGTCATTAGCTTTCTTT	CASSKLFSVNLQGLSLAFF
TRBV7-9	-	TRBJ1-2	-	TGTGCCAGCAGCTCTCGACAAGACCCTAACTATGGCTACACCTTC	CASSSRQDPNYGYTF
TRBV29-1	TRBD1	TRBJ1-2	-	TGCAGCGATACACGGACAGGGAACTATGGCTACACCTTC	CSDTRTGNYGYTF
TRBV6-1	TRBD2	TRBJ2-7	-	TGTGCCAGCAGGTACACCGGGACTATGGGCTACGAGCAGTACTTC	CASRYTGTMGYEQYF
TRBV12-5	TRBD1	TRBJ2-5	few	TGTGCTAGTGGTTTGGACCCCGGGGACAGCCGGACCCAGTACTTC	CASGLDPGDSRTQYF
TRBV9	-	TRBJ2-1	-	TGTGCCAGCAGCGTCACCACGAGCTCCTACAATGAGCAGTTCTTC	CASSVTTSSYNEQFF
TRBV9	-	TRBJ1-5	once	TGTGCCAGCAGCGTAGGTCACCCGGAGGATCAGCCCCAGCATTTT	CASSVGHPEDQPQHF
TRBV27	TRBD1	TRBJ2-1	-	TGTGCCAGCAGACGACAGGGGGCCGGGAGCTCCTACAATGAGCAGTTCTTC	CASRRQGAGSSYNEQFF
TRBV20-1	-	TRBJ2-7	-	TGCAGTGGGTCCAGCTCCTACGAGCAGTACTTC	CSGSSSYEQYF
TRBV6-1	-	TRBJ2-2	-	TGTGCCAGCAGTGAAGGGGCTACCGGGGAGCTGTTTTTT	CASSEGATGELFF
TRBV2	-	TRBJ1-1	-	TGTGCCAGCAGGGACAACCAACCTCTACGTGGAACGGGGAACACTGAAGCTTTCTTT	CASRDNQPLRGTGNTEAFF
TRBV11-2	-	TRBJ2-4	-	TGTGCCACCAGCTTCTTTTCCGGCGAGCTGGACTTAGCCAAAAACATTCAGTACTTC	CATSFFSGELDLAKNIQYF
TRBV7-3	-	TRBJ1-1	few	TGTGCCAGCAGCCCAGTGGCGCGAGGTAAGAACACTGAAGCTTTCTTT	CASSPVARGKNTEAFF
TRBV5-1	TRBD1	TRBJ1-1	-	TGCGCCAGCAGCGGGGGGGACAGGAAGAACACTGAAGCTTTCTTT	CASSGGDRKNTEAFF
TRBV2	TRBD1	TRBJ1-1	-	TGTGCCAGCAGTCCCCGGACAGGGCGGGACACTGAAGCTTTCTTT	CASSPRTGRDTEAFF
TRBV5-4	TRBD1	TRBJ2-5	-	TGTGCCAGCAGCTTAAGAGGGGGCGGGGAGACCCAGTACTTC	CASSLRGGGETQYF
TRBV2	-	TRBJ1-2	-	TGTGCCAGCAGTGACGATGGGGGACTGACCTTTAGGGGCCATGGCTACACCTTC	CASSDDGGLTFRGHGYTF
TRBV4-1	TRBD2	TRBJ2-7	-	TGCGCCAGCAGCCAAGGGGCACTAGCGAGCTCCTACGAGCAGTACTTC	CASSQGALASSYEQYF
TRBV27	-	TRBJ2-7	-	TGTGCCAGCAGTTTCGGTTTAAGCTCCTACGAGCAGTACTTC	CASSFGLSSYEQYF
TRBV28	TRBD1	TRBJ1-2	-	TGTGCCAGCAGTTTGACAGGGGGCGCATACTATGGCTACACCTTC	CASSLTGGAYYGYTF
TRBV28	TRBD1	TRBJ1-5	-	TGTGCCAGCAGTTTTGAAGACAGGGAAGCTCAGCCCCAGCATTTT	CASSFEDREAQPQHF
TRBV5-1	-	TRBJ2-1	-	TGCGCCAGCAGCTTGGGAGGGTTGGGAAATGAGCAGTTCTTC	CASSLGGLGNEQFF
TRBV14	-	TRBJ2-7	once	TGTGCCAGCAGCCAACTTAGTGCTCCCTACGAGCAGTACTTC	CASSQLSAPYEQYF
TRBV2	TRBD1	TRBJ1-1	-	TGTGCCAGCAGGGGGTTGACAGGGAGAGCTGAAGCTTTCTTT	CASRGLTGRAEAFF
TRBV5-1	-	TRBJ1-1	few	TGCGCCAGCAGCTTGTCGCAGGACACTGAAGCTTTCTTT	CASSLSQDTEAFF
TRBV28	TRBD2	TRBJ2-7	-	TGTGCCACGTATCCAAGCGGGGCCTACGAGCAGTACTTC	CATYPSGAYEQYF
TRBV30	TRBD2	TRBJ2-3	-	TGTGCCTGGACACGGACGGGGGGGCTCATCACAGATACGCAGTATTTT	CAWTRTGGLITDTQYF
TRBV5-1	TRBD1	TRBJ2-3	-	TGCGCCAGCAGCTTGGAAGCAGGGGGCGGCGCAGATACGCAGTATTTT	CASSLEAGGGADTQYF
TRBV9	TRBD1	TRBJ2-3	-	TGTGCCAGCAGCGTAGCTCAGGGGGCACTTGGAGATACGCAGTATTTT	CASSVAQGALGDTQYF
TRBV5-5	TRBD2	TRBJ2-3	-	TGTGCCAGCAGCCCTTTAGCGGGGACAGATACGCAGTATTTT	CASSPLAGTDTQYF
TRBV19	-	TRBJ2-1	-	TGTGCCAGTAGTATAAGCCTCAACAATGAGCAGTTCTTC	CASSISLNNEQFF
TRBV13	TRBD2	TRBJ2-7	-	TGTGCCAGCAGCCCACCACTAGCGGGAAAAGGGTACGAGCAGTACTTC	CASSPPLAGKGYEQYF
TRBV6-1	TRBD1	TRBJ1-5	-	TGTGCCAGCAGTGATACAGGGGGTTGGGGCAATCAGCCCCAGCATTTT	CASSDTGGWGNQPQHF
TRBV18	TRBD1	TRBJ2-5	-	TGTGCCAGCTCACCGGGACAGGGAGGGCGAGAGACCCAGTACTTC	CASSPGQGGRETQYF
TRBV5-4	TRBD2	TRBJ2-5	-	TGTGCCAGCAGCTTGGCCGTACGACGGGAGGGCCTAGAGACCCAGTACTTC	CASSLAVRREGLETQYF
TRBV13	-	TRBJ2-7	-	TGTGCCAGCAGCTTACCCCTCCTTCGCGAGCAGTACTTC	CASSLPLLREQYF
TRBV10-2	-	TRBJ2-7	-	TGCGCCAGCAGTGAGTCCCTAGCCGCATTTCCCCCCCCTGACGAGCAGTACTTC	CASSESLAAFPPPDEQYF